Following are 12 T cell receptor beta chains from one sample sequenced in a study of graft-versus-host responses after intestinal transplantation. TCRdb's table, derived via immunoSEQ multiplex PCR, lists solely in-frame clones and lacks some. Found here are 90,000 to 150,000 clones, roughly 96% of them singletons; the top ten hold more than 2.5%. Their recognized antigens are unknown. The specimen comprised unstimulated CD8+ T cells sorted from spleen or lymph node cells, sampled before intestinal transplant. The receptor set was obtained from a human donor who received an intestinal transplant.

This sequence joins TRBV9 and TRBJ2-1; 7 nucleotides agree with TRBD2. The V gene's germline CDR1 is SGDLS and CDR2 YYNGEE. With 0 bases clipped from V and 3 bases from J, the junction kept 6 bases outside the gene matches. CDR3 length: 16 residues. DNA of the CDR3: TGTGCCAGCAGCGTAGACGGGAGGATCAACTACAATGAGCAGTTCTTC. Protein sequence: CASSVDGRINYNEQFF.

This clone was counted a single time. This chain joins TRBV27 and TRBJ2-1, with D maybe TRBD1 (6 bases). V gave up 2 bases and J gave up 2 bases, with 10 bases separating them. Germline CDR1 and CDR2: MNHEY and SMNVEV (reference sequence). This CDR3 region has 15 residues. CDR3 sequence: CASSLGGYPYNEQFF. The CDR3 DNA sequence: TGTGCCAGCAGTTTAGGGGGCTATCCCTACAATGAGCAGTTCTTC.

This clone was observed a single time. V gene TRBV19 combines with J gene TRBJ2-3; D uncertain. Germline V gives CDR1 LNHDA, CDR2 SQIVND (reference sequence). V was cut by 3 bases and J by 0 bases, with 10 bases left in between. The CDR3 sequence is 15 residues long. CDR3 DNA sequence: TGTGCCAGTAGTATGCTTCCGGATAGCACAGATACGCAGTATTTT. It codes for CASSMLPDSTDTQYF.

The CDR3 is CASTERQGQNYGYTF. In DNA, the CDR3 is TGTGCCAGCACCGAACGCCAGGGCCAAAACTATGGCTACACCTTC. The V gene is TRBV28, the J gene TRBJ1-2; D is perhaps TRBD1 (5 bases). The CDR3 is 15 amino acids. Germline V gene sequence: CDR1 MDHEN, CDR2 SYDVKM. V lost 7 bases and J 2 bases, leaving 17 bases between the germline ends.

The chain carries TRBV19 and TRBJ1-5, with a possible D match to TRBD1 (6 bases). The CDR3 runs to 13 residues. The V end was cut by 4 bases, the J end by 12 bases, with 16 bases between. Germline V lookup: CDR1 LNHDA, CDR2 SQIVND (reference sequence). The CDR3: CASSNLQGRVQHF. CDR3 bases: TGTGCCAGTAGTAACTTACAGGGTCGGGTCCAGCATTTT.

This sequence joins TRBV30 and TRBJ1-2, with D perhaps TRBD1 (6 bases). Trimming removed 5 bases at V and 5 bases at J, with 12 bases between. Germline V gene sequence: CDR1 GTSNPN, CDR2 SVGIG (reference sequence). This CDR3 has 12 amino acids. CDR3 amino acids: CAWADRGYGYTF. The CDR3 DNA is TGTGCCTGGGCGGACAGAGGATATGGCTACACCTTC.

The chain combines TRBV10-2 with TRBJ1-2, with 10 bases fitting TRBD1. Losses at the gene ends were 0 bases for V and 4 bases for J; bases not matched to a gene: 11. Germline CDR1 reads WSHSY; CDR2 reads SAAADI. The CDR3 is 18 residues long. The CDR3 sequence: CASSESITGTGVVYGYTF. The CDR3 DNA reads TGCGCCAGCAGTGAGTCGATAACCGGGACAGGGGTCGTCTATGGCTACACCTTC.

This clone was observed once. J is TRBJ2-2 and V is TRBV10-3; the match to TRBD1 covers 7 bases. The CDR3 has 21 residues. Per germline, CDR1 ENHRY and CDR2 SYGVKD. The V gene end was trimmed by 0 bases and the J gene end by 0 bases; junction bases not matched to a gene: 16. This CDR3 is CAISESGGLDRAPANTGELFF. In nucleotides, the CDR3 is TGTGCCATCAGTGAGTCCGGAGGTCTAGACAGGGCACCCGCGAACACCGGGGAGCTGTTTTTT.

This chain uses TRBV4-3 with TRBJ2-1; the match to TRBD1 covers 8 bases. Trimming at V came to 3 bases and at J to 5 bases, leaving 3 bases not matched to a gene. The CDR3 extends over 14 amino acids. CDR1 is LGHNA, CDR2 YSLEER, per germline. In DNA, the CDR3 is TGCGCCAGCAGCCAGGACAGGGCCGACAATGAGCAGTTCTTC. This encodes CASSQDRADNEQFF.

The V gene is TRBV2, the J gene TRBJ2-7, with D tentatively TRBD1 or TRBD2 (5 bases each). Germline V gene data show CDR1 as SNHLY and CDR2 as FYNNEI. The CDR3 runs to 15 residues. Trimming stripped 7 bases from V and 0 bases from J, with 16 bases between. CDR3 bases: TGTGCCAGCACGATGAGGGGCTATAACTCCTACGAGCAGTACTTC. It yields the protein CASTMRGYNSYEQYF.

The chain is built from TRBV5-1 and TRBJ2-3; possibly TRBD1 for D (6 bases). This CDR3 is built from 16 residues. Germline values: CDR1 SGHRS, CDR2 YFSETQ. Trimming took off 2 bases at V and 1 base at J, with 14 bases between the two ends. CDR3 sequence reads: CASSFFVRQGTDTQYF. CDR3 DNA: TGCGCCAGCAGCTTTTTCGTAAGACAGGGCACAGATACGCAGTATTTT.

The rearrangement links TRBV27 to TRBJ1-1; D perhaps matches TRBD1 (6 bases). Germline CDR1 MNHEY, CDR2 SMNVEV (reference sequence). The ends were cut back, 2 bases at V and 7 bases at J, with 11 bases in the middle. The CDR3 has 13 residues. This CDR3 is CASSLGGLGEAFF. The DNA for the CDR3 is TGTGCCAGCAGTTTAGGGGGGCTGGGTGAAGCTTTCTTT.